The 25 T cell receptor beta chains below all came from one sample that was sequenced in a study of T-cell memory formation after mild COVID-19. In TCRdb, the 5' RACE reads were re-called with MiXCR into one record per CDR3 protein. Of about 110,000 distinct CDR3 sequences in the sample, over 15% are singletons; the top ten hold 28%. Sequencing was performed on PBMCs or a T cell subset sorted from them (not recorded which). The receptors were sampled from an adult woman who had mild COVID-19 (a few samples of this study predate the infection). Cell type and time point are not known.

This clonotype was seen more than once but under ten times. The chain combines TRBV6-5 with TRBJ2-1; D ambiguous. Trimming pared 7 bases from V and 2 bases from J, leaving 15 bases between. This CDR3 is built from 15 residues. The V gene's germline CDR1 is MNHEY and CDR2 SVGAGI. The CDR3 sequence is CASIDSRRPYNEQFF. The CDR3, as DNA: TGTGCCAGCATCGATAGCCGCCGCCCCTACAATGAGCAGTTCTTC.

This chain connects TRBV4-1 to TRBJ1-1; possible D gene TRBD1, 6 bases. Germline loops: CDR1 MGHRA, CDR2 YSYEKL. The CDR3 loop spans 13 amino acids. Trimming pared 7 bases from V and 0 bases from J, leaving 9 bases between. The CDR3 DNA reads TGCGCCAGCACAGGGGCGGTGAACACTGAAGCTTTCTTT. Protein sequence: CASTGAVNTEAFF.

The DNA for the CDR3 is TGTGCCAGCAGTTTCGCCGGGACTATCTCCTACGAGCAGTACTTC. It encodes CASSFAGTISYEQYF. The chain uses TRBV12-3 or TRBV12-4 and TRBJ2-7; the match to TRBD2 covers 7 bases. The CDR3 covers 15 residues. V was pared by 3 bases and J by 0 bases, with 5 bases of the junction left unmatched.

This clonotype turned up a few times. This chain connects TRBV4-3 to TRBJ1-2; the D gene is possibly TRBD1 (6 bases). V was clipped by 6 bases and J by 0 bases, with 14 bases between them. CDR3 size: 15 residues. Germline V gives CDR1 LGHNA, CDR2 YSLEER. CDR3 residues: CASSQQQGANYGYTF. CDR3 DNA: TGCGCCAGCAGTCAGCAACAGGGAGCTAACTATGGCTACACCTTC.

This clonotype was seen more than once but under ten times. The chain carries TRBV5-5 and TRBJ1-2; D is unresolved. This CDR3 has 12 amino acids. V shed 4 bases and J shed 9 bases, with 13 bases lying between them. In germline, CDR1 is SGHKS, CDR2 YYEKEE (reference sequence). The CDR3 nucleotides are TGTGCCAGCAGCCTCCCGCTAACCAGCTACACCTTC. This sequence encodes CASSLPLTSYTF.

V is TRBV7-6 and J is TRBJ2-2; no definite D call. This CDR3 contains 14 residues. Germline V gene sequence: CDR1 SGHVS, CDR2 FNYEAQ. V lost 5 bases, J lost 3 bases, and 10 bases lay in between. CDR3 protein: CASSPAMDTGELFF. The CDR3 bases are TGTGCCAGCAGCCCTGCCATGGACACCGGGGAGCTGTTTTTT.

In this sample, this clonotype turned up many times. The chain employs TRBV12-3 or TRBV12-4 and TRBJ2-1; 12 nucleotides match TRBD2. This CDR3 has 14 amino acids. V dropped 6 bases and J dropped 4; count of bases not matched to a gene: 1. The CDR3 bases are TGTGCCAGCAGCGGGACTAGCGGGTACAATGAGCAGTTCTTC. Protein sequence: CASSGTSGYNEQFF.

This clonotype was counted between two and nine times. The CDR3 is CASSLASSTDTQYF. Here the CDR3 DNA reads TGTGCCAGCAGCTTGGCGAGTAGCACAGATACGCAGTATTTT. V is TRBV11-2 and J is TRBJ2-3; unclear D gene. This CDR3 contains 14 residues. Germline CDR1 SGHAT, CDR2 FQNNGV. V lost 3 bases to trimming and J lost 0 bases, with 7 bases between them.

This clonotype has more than one count but fewer than ten. The rearrangement links TRBV5-5 to TRBJ2-2, with 8 bases fitting TRBD1. The trim removed 4 bases at V and 4 bases at J, leaving 12 bases unmatched. Germline V gene sequence: CDR1 SGHKS, CDR2 YYEKEE (reference sequence). The CDR3 is 17 residues long. CDR3 coding DNA: TGTGCCAGCAGCCCATTCCTGACAGGGGATTTCACCGGGGAGCTGTTTTTT. Encoded protein: CASSPFLTGDFTGELFF.

This chain uses TRBV19 with TRBJ2-5; either TRBD1 or TRBD2 may supply D (6 bases each). This CDR3 region has 13 residues. V lost 3 bases to trimming and J lost 9 bases, with 14 bases between them. The germline V gene encodes CDR1 LNHDA and CDR2 SQIVND (reference sequence). CDR3 amino acids: CASSIGGTVAQYF. The CDR3 DNA reads as TGTGCCAGTAGTATCGGGGGCACGGTGGCCCAGTACTTC. Full variable domain (outside the CDR3, taken from reference TRBV19 and TRBJ2-5): DGGITQSPKYLFRKEGQNVTLSCEQNLNHDAMYWYRQDPGQGLRLIYYSQIVNDFQKGDIAEGYSVSREKKESFPLTVTSAQKNPTAFYLCASSIGGTVAQYFGPGTRLLVL.

The chain carries TRBV11-3 and TRBJ2-1; tentatively, D is TRBD2 (5 bases). Germline V gives CDR1 SGHNT, CDR2 YENEEA. The CDR3 runs 16 residues. Trimming pared 7 bases from V and 5 bases from J, leaving 21 bases between. Here the CDR3 reads CASKQSGTTTHNEQFF. The CDR3 DNA follows: TGTGCCAGCAAGCAAAGCGGAACCACGACGCACAATGAGCAGTTCTTC. The full variable domain, rest sourced from reference TRBV11-3 and TRBJ2-1, is EAGVVQSPRYKIIEKKQPVAFWCNPISGHNTLYWYLQNLGQGPELLIRYENEEAVDDSQLPKDRFSAERLKGVDSTLKIQPAELGDSAVYLCASKQSGTTTHNEQFFGPGTRLTVL.

This clonotype appeared a few times. One end of the junction fails to match germline, which may point to a read error. V is TRBV7-7 and J is TRBJ2-5, with 7 bases matching TRBD2. This CDR3 contains 15 residues. CDR1 is SSHAT, CDR2 FNYEAQ, per germline (reference sequence). CDR3 protein: CASSLWGTNKETQYF. CDR3 nucleotide sequence: TGTGCTAGCAGCTTGTGGGGGACTAATAAAGAGACCCAGTACTTC.

This clonotype has more than one count but fewer than ten. V is TRBV24-1 and J is TRBJ2-1; 9 bases are shared with TRBD2. V lost 9 bases, J lost 6 bases, and 5 bases stayed unmatched. The CDR3 extends over 13 amino acids. Germline CDR1 is KGHDR and CDR2 is SFDVKD. This chain's CDR3 is CATRLAEFNEQFF. In DNA, the CDR3 is TGTGCCACCCGACTAGCGGAGTTCAATGAGCAGTTCTTC.

The V gene is TRBV7-9, the J gene TRBJ2-5; no definite D call. There are 14 residues in the CDR3. Germline values: CDR1 SEHNR, CDR2 FQNEAQ (reference sequence). V shed 5 bases and J shed 0 bases, with 10 bases lying between them. The CDR3 loop is CASSPDWNQETQYF. CDR3 nucleotide sequence: TGTGCCAGCAGCCCTGACTGGAACCAAGAGACCCAGTACTTC.

This clonotype was recorded many times. This rearrangement joins TRBV12-3 or TRBV12-4 to TRBJ2-3, with 7 bases that match TRBD2. CDR3 length equals 15 residues. V lost 6 bases and J lost 0; bases outside the gene matches: 6. This CDR3 is CASSPTSPSTDTQYF. DNA of the CDR3: TGTGCCAGCAGCCCGACTAGCCCTAGCACAGATACGCAGTATTTT.

By sample share, this clonotype is medium-sized. The rearrangement joins TRBV12-3 or TRBV12-4 to TRBJ2-1, with TRBD1 identical over 10 bases. V trimming: 5 bases; J trimming: 7 bases; junction bases outside the gene matches: 8. The CDR3 is 15 residues long. The CDR3 DNA reads as TGTGCCAGCAGTGTCCGGGACAGGGGAGGGAATGAGCAGTTCTTC. Protein: CASSVRDRGGNEQFF.

The chain carries TRBV5-6 and TRBJ2-1, with TRBD2 as a possible D gene (6 bases). CDR1 SGHDT and CDR2 YYEEEE come from the germline V gene. The germline V and J ends were trimmed by 4 bases and 4 bases, with 15 bases remaining between them. The CDR3 spans 15 residues. The CDR3 sequence: CASSPGGRSYNEQFF. For the CDR3, the DNA is TGTGCCAGCAGCCCCGGGGGAAGATCGTACAATGAGCAGTTCTTC. The complete variable domain, with remaining parts taken from reference TRBV5-6 and TRBJ2-1, reads DAGVTQSPTHLIKTRGQQVTLRCSPKSGHDTVSWYQQALGQGPQFIFQYYEEEERQRGNFPDRFSGHQFPNYSSELNVNALLLGDSALYLCASSPGGRSYNEQFFGPGTRLTVL.

This rearrangement joins TRBV5-1 to TRBJ2-1, with 8 positions matching TRBD2. The V gene end was trimmed by 5 bases and the J gene end by 9 bases; junction bases not matched to a gene: 10. The CDR3 spans 14 residues. The germline V gene encodes CDR1 SGHRS and CDR2 YFSETQ. DNA of the CDR3: TGCGCCAGCAGTTGGGACGGGGGGGCCTTTGAGCAGTTCTTC. Its translation is CASSWDGGAFEQFF.

This chain links TRBV7-9 with TRBJ1-4; 7 bases line up with TRBD1. The CDR3 loop spans 15 amino acids. Germline V gene sequence: CDR1 SEHNR, CDR2 FQNEAQ (reference sequence). Losses at the gene ends were 5 bases for V and 2 bases for J; bases not matched to a gene: 5. The CDR3, as DNA: TGTGCCAGCAGCCAGGGGACAGTTACTAATGAAAAACTGTTTTTT. This codes for CASSQGTVTNEKLFF.

This chain uses TRBV5-1 with TRBJ1-2; D is unclear. With 5 bases removed from V and 3 bases from J, the gap between germline ends came to 11 bases. The CDR3 totals 13 residues. Germline CDR1 is SGHRS and CDR2 is YFSETQ. CDR3 DNA: TGCGCCAGCAGTCGGGTGCAGGACTATGGCTACACCTTC. This gives the protein CASSRVQDYGYTF. The variable domain in full, completed from reference TRBV5-1 and TRBJ1-2, reads KAGVTQTPRYLIKTRGQQVTLSCSPISGHRSVSWYQQTPGQGLQFLFEYFSETQRNKGNFPGRFSGRQFSNSRSEMNVSTLELGDSALYLCASSRVQDYGYTFGSGTRLTVV.

The CDR3 sequence is CASSLLARTSGGNEQFF. In DNA, the CDR3 is TGTGCCAGCAGCCTCCTGGCCCGGACTAGCGGGGGAAATGAGCAGTTCTTC. This chain uses TRBV7-6 with TRBJ2-1; TRBD2 aligns across 13 bases. Germline V gives CDR1 SGHVS, CDR2 FNYEAQ. The J segment lost 7 bases and the V segment lost 5 bases, leaving 11 bases of the junction unmatched. The CDR3 contains 17 residues.

This clonotype was counted between two and nine times. The rearrangement links TRBV20-1 to TRBJ2-7, with unresolved D. CDR1 and CDR2 from the germline V gene are DFQATT and SNEGSKA (reference sequence). The CDR3 is 11 residues long. V shed 3 bases and J shed 6 bases, with 9 bases lying between them. CDR3 sequence (DNA): TGCAGTGCTAGCTCAAATGTCGAGCAGTACTTC. Encoded protein: CSASSNVEQYF.

This clonotype appeared a few times. This chain joins TRBV3-1 and TRBJ2-7, with TRBD1 matching 9 bases. In germline, CDR1 is LGHDT, CDR2 YNNKEL (reference sequence). The V segment lost 1 base and the J segment 2 bases; nucleotides outside the gene matches: 12. The CDR3 sequence is 18 residues long. The CDR3 DNA is TGTGCCAGCAGCCAAGCCTGGGGGACGGACAGGGGTACCTACGAGCAGTACTTC. Translated: CASSQAWGTDRGTYEQYF.

This clonotype was observed a few times. This chain connects TRBV12-3 or TRBV12-4 to TRBJ1-1, with a weak D call TRBD1 (5 bases). The CDR3 spans 14 residues. V was trimmed by 6 bases and J by 5 bases, leaving 16 bases between them. CDR3 in DNA: TGTGCCAGCAGCCCCCCGGGGCAGGGAACTGAAGCTTTCTTT. It specifies CASSPPGQGTEAFF.

This clonotype was counted between two and nine times. The rearrangement joins TRBV7-9 to TRBJ1-1; D is ambiguous. This CDR3 region has 14 residues. V was clipped by 0 bases and J by 5 bases, with 10 bases between them. From germline, CDR1 is SEHNR and CDR2 FQNEAQ (reference sequence). The CDR3 DNA follows: TGTGCCAGCAGCTTAGCGATTTCGGAGACTGAAGCTTTCTTT. Translation: CASSLAISETEAFF. The full variable domain, in which reference TRBV7-9 and TRBJ1-1 provide the parts outside the CDR3, is DTGVSQNPRHKITKRGQNVTFRCDPISEHNRLYWYRQTLGQGPEFLTYFQNEAQLEKSRLLSDRFSAERPKGSFSTLEIQRTEQGDSAMYLCASSLAISETEAFFGQGTRLTVV.